This T cell receptor (beta chain) appears in the sequencing data of a study of blood T cell repertoires in COVID-19. Study-level information: COVID-19 samples, acute and convalescent, were from the United States, Italy and Spain. The analysed material was cDNA or gDNA that came from T cells, B-cell-depleted T cells, or PBMCs.

The junction had 13 bases not matched to a gene; V was cut back by 5 bases and J by 7 bases. This CDR3 is built from 16 residues. CDR1 and CDR2 (germline): LNHDA, SQIVND (reference sequence). How the authors handled the data: Amplification with reference gene primers provided the estimates of nucleated cell counts. The data were produced by immunoSEQ multiplex PCR, yet TCRdb's version contains in-frame clones alone and is incomplete. Clonal size and the V and J genes are those of that table, whereas D and trimming came from the DNA. This table has 14,000 to 15,000 clones, around 77% appearing once. Source material: peripheral blood. V is TRBV19 and J is TRBJ2-3; TRBD2 matches at 9 bases. The source of this sequence is a human donor in a cohort sampled during active COVID-19. The CDR3 sequence: CASSGGVAGDRYTQYF. The CDR3 DNA reads TGTGCCAGTAGTGGTGGAGTAGCGGGGGATCGGTATACGCAGTATTTT.